This is a list of T cell receptor beta chains from one sample in a study of blood T cell repertoires in COVID-19. Method: immunoSEQ multiplex PCR; TCRdb's copy keeps in-frame clones and lacks some. The sample records 350,000 or so clones, under 95% being singletons. The material sequenced was PBMCs or T cells enriched from blood (not recorded which). All receptors derive from a woman in her twenties or thirties who had recovered from COVID-19. Both conserved end residues are part of each CDR3. The D gene is left open where the match is weak. Size tells how often a clone was seen (once, few, many) or the class of an expanded clone, and some rows leave it out.

CDR3 length	D gene	clone size	V gene	J gene	CDR3 DNA	CDR3 protein
16	TRBD2	.	TRBV4-2	TRBJ2-7	TGTGCCAGCAGCCCCACGACTAGCGGGAGCGCCCCCGAGCAGTACTTC	CASSPTTSGSAPEQYF
14	TRBD1	.	TRBV3-1/TRBV3-2	TRBJ1-5	TGTGCCAGCAGCCAAGGGGCAGGGGGTCAGCCCCAGCATTTT	CASSQGAGGQPQHF
13	TRBD1	.	TRBV6-5	TRBJ2-7	TGTGCCAGCAGTAGCCGGGACAGCTACGAGCAGTACTTC	CASSSRDSYEQYF
15	.	.	TRBV7-2	TRBJ1-1	TGTGCCAGCAGCTCACAACAGGAAATGAACACTGAAGCTTTCTTT	CASSSQQEMNTEAFF
13	.	.	TRBV28	TRBJ1-1	TGTGCCAGCGGGTCAGGTCTTCAATCCACAGCTTTCTTT	CASGSGLQSTAFF
15	.	.	TRBV7-2	TRBJ1-5	TGTGCCAGCAGCGCAGTGGTTGTGGCCAATCAGCCCCAGCATTTT	CASSAVVVANQPQHF
15	.	.	TRBV7-8	TRBJ1-2	TGTGCCAGCAGCTTAACCCGGGGGACTAACTATGGCTACACCTTC	CASSLTRGTNYGYTF
13	.	once	TRBV18	TRBJ1-1	TGTGCCAGCTCACCAGAGGGGAACACTGAAGCTTTCTTT	CASSPEGNTEAFF
15	TRBD2	.	TRBV30	TRBJ2-2	TGTGCCTGGAGAGACACGGGGGGGCTTACCGGGGAGCTGTTTTTT	CAWRDTGGLTGELFF
18	TRBD2	.	TRBV11-2	TRBJ2-1	TGTGCCAGCAGCACCGGGACTAGCGGGAGTAACACCTACAATGAGCAGTTCTTC	CASSTGTSGSNTYNEQFF
16	TRBD2	.	TRBV5-1	TRBJ2-3	TGCGCCAGCAGCTTAGGGACTAGCGGAGGCACAGATACGCAGTATTTT	CASSLGTSGGTDTQYF
17	.	.	TRBV3-1/TRBV3-2	TRBJ2-6	TGTGCCAGCAGCGTTCCGGGACACAGCTCTGGGGCCAACGTCCTGACTTTC	CASSVPGHSSGANVLTF
12	.	.	TRBV10-3	TRBJ1-2	TGTGCCATCGGGCAACCTAACTATGGCTACACCTTC	CAIGQPNYGYTF
15	.	.	TRBV11-3	TRBJ2-1	TGTGCCAGCAGCTTGCGGACTAACCCCTACAATGAGCAGTTCTTC	CASSLRTNPYNEQFF
13	.	.	TRBV4-3	TRBJ1-2	TGCGCCAGCAGCCATCAAGGGAGGCATGGCTACACCTTC	CASSHQGRHGYTF
14	TRBD2	.	TRBV7-2	TRBJ2-7	TGTGCCAGCAGCGGGACTAGCGGGGGCTACGAGCAGTACTTC	CASSGTSGGYEQYF
15	TRBD2	once	TRBV28	TRBJ2-3	TGTGCCAGCAGTTTTCTTAGCGGGAGGGCAGATACGCAGTATTTT	CASSFLSGRADTQYF
14	.	.	TRBV19	TRBJ1-4	TGTGCCAGTAGTAAAGACAGGCGTAATGAAAAACTGTTTTTT	CASSKDRRNEKLFF
16	TRBD2	.	TRBV5-1	TRBJ2-1	TGCGCCAGCAGTCTCACGGGAGGGAGCTCCTACAATGAGCAGTTCTTC	CASSLTGGSSYNEQFF
12	.	.	TRBV6-5	TRBJ1-2	TGTGCCACCACAGGGACAAGTCGGGGCTACACCTTC	CATTGTSRGYTF
11	.	.	TRBV11-3	TRBJ2-7	TGTGCCAGCAGCTCACCACAGGGCCCCAACTTC	CASSSPQGPNF